Below are 32 T cell receptor beta chains sequenced from a single sample in a study of blood T cell repertoires in COVID-19. The repertoire was sequenced with immunoSEQ multiplex PCR; TCRdb's copy has only in-frame clones and lacks some. The sample has some 340,000 clones, 90% to 95% seen once. Specimen: PBMCs or T cells enriched from blood (not recorded which). The receptor set was obtained from a woman aged 25 to 39 who had been exposed to COVID-19.

The chain links TRBV7-3 to TRBJ2-3; D is perhaps TRBD1 (6 bases). From germline, CDR1 is SGHTA and CDR2 FQGTGA. The length of the CDR3 is 15 residues. V gave up 4 bases and J gave up 2 bases, with 13 bases separating them. The CDR3 DNA reads TGTGCCAGCAGCTCCCATGGACAGACCACAGATACGCAGTATTTT. Translating it yields CASSSHGQTTDTQYF.

The V and J genes are TRBV7-2 and TRBJ2-1; perhaps TRBD2 as D (6 bases). In germline, CDR1 is SGHTA, CDR2 FQGNSA. The V and J ends lost 5 bases and 8 bases respectively, with 22 bases between them. The CDR3 is made up of 16 amino acids. In DNA, the CDR3 is TGTGCCAGCAGCCCAACAGCGTGGGGGACGGGGGATGAGCAGTTCTTC. Its protein is CASSPTAWGTGDEQFF.

The CDR3 spells CASSFARYTEAFF. The CDR3 DNA sequence: TGTGCCAGCAGTTTCGCCAGATACACTGAAGCTTTCTTT. The rearrangement joins TRBV27 to TRBJ1-1; no clear D gene. Trimming pared 3 bases from V and 3 bases from J, leaving 8 bases between. The CDR3 is 13 amino acids. Germline V gene data show CDR1 as MNHEY and CDR2 as SMNVEV (reference sequence).

This chain links TRBV4-3 with TRBJ1-4, with D possibly TRBD1 on 6 matching bases. V was cut by 6 bases and J by 3 bases, with 11 bases left in between. The CDR3 is 14 amino acids. CDR1 and CDR2 from the germline V gene are LGHNA and YSLEER. Written as DNA, the CDR3 is TGCGCCAGCAGACGGACAGACGCTAATGAAAAACTGTTTTTT. Translating gives CASRRTDANEKLFF.

This chain uses TRBV7-2 with TRBJ1-4; 7 nucleotides agree with TRBD1. The CDR3 has 15 residues. In germline, CDR1 is SGHTA, CDR2 FQGNSA. V lost 5 bases and J lost 6; bases outside the gene matches: 9. The CDR3 nucleotides read TGTGCCAGCAGCACAAGGACAGGCCCGGATGAAAAACTGTTTTTT. This gives the protein CASSTRTGPDEKLFF.

In this sample, this clone turned up a few times. The chain is built from TRBV10-3 and TRBJ1-1, with D tentatively TRBD1 (6 bases). CDR1 ENHRY and CDR2 SYGVKD come from the germline V gene. This CDR3 region has 15 residues. Trimming took off 2 bases at V and 5 bases at J, with 15 bases between the two ends. CDR3: CAISEGAAGVTEAFF. In DNA form, the CDR3 reads TGTGCCATCAGTGAGGGTGCGGCAGGGGTAACTGAAGCTTTCTTT.

The chain links TRBV11-2 to TRBJ2-1, with 8 bases lining up with TRBD2. This CDR3 region has 14 residues. V was pared by 6 bases and J by 9 bases, with 10 bases of the junction left unmatched. Germline V gene lookup returns CDR1 SGHAT and CDR2 FQNNGV. DNA of the CDR3: TGTGCCAGCAGTTCGGGACTAGGCGGAGGTGAGCAGTTCTTC. Its translation: CASSSGLGGGEQFF.

This clone was detected once. The V call is TRBV25-1, the J call TRBJ2-7; 7 bases fit TRBD1. The CDR3 spans 13 residues. Germline assignment: CDR1 MGHDK and CDR2 SYGVNS. V dropped 7 bases and J dropped 4; count of bases not matched to a gene: 7. The CDR3 DNA reads as TGTGCCAGCACCCACAGGGGTTCATACGAGCAGTACTTC. It translates to CASTHRGSYEQYF.

The chain carries TRBV7-6 and TRBJ2-2; 9 positions match TRBD2. V dropped 3 bases and J dropped 7; count of bases not matched to a gene: 3. CDR3 length: 14 amino acids. Per the germline V gene, CDR1 is SGHVS and CDR2 is FNYEAQ. The CDR3 reads CASSLSGGLGELFF. CDR3 DNA sequence: TGTGCCAGCAGCTTGAGCGGGGGGCTCGGGGAGCTGTTTTTT.

The V call is TRBV6-4, the J call TRBJ2-1; D may be TRBD1 (6 bases). V was pared by 5 bases and J by 7 bases, with 15 bases between. CDR1 and CDR2 from the germline V gene are MRHNA and SNTAGT. The CDR3 totals 14 residues. The CDR3 reads CASSFGGGRNEQFF. The CDR3 DNA reads TGTGCCAGCAGTTTTGGGGGCGGTAGGAATGAGCAGTTCTTC.

The V and J genes are TRBV30 and TRBJ1-5; D is possibly TRBD1 (6 bases). This CDR3 is built from 16 residues. V lost 2 bases, J lost 2 bases, and 16 bases lay in between. The germline gives CDR1 GTSNPN, CDR2 SVGIG (reference sequence). CDR3 in amino acids: CAWSTGTHFGNQPQHF. CDR3 coding DNA: TGTGCCTGGAGTACCGGGACACACTTTGGCAATCAGCCCCAGCATTTT.

V gene TRBV5-4 combines with J gene TRBJ2-7; D perhaps matches TRBD1 (5 bases). Trimming removed 0 bases from V and 1 base from J, with 20 bases in between. Germline V CDR1 and CDR2: SGHNT, YYREEE (reference sequence). There are 18 residues in the CDR3. The CDR3: CASSLGAGFAANSYEQYF. The CDR3 DNA reads TGTGCCAGCAGCTTGGGTGCAGGGTTTGCAGCAAATTCCTACGAGCAGTACTTC.

V gene TRBV25-1 combines with J gene TRBJ2-3; D is uncertain. Germline V gene sequence: CDR1 MGHDK, CDR2 SYGVNS. The CDR3 extends over 14 amino acids. Trimming left V 4 bases short and J 5 bases short, with 13 bases between. The CDR3: CASSAQYLRDTQYF. DNA for the CDR3: TGTGCCAGCAGTGCCCAGTACCTCCGAGATACGCAGTATTTT.

The rearrangement joins TRBV24-1 to TRBJ2-1, with a tentative D call TRBD1 (6 bases). The CDR3 sequence is 13 residues long. CDR1 KGHDR and CDR2 SFDVKD come from the germline V gene. V was trimmed by 5 bases and J by 7 bases, leaving 11 bases between them. The CDR3: CATSGGPSNEQFF. CDR3 in DNA: TGTGCCACCAGTGGGGGGCCCTCGAATGAGCAGTTCTTC.

V gene TRBV4-1 combines with J gene TRBJ2-1, with a weak D call TRBD2 (6 bases). CDR3 length: 13 amino acids. Germline CDR1 MGHRA, CDR2 YSYEKL. Trimming removed 1 base at V and 9 bases at J, with 10 bases between. CDR3 bases: TGCGCCAGCAGCCAAGGGAGCGGGTTTGAGCAGTTCTTC. As protein: CASSQGSGFEQFF.

In this sample, this clone turned up a few times. The chain recombines TRBV7-9 with TRBJ2-7, with D possibly being TRBD1 (5 bases). This CDR3 has 13 residues. The germline CDR1 and CDR2 sequences are SEHNR and FQNEAQ (reference sequence). V was shortened by 0 bases and J by 5 bases, with 8 bases between the two germline ends. The CDR3 DNA is TGTGCCAGCAGCTTAGCCAGGGTCAACGAGCAGTACTTC. This sequence encodes CASSLARVNEQYF.

V and J are TRBV9 and TRBJ1-1; no definite D call. Germline values: CDR1 SGDLS, CDR2 YYNGEE. The V gene lost 0 bases and the J gene lost 1 base, with 4 bases spanning the gap. The CDR3 extends over 13 amino acids. For the CDR3, the DNA is TGTGCCAGCAGCGTAGATAGGAACACTGAAGCTTTCTTT. It codes for CASSVDRNTEAFF.

The CDR3 here is CASSPRGGEVSYEQYF. The CDR3 nucleotides are TGTGCCAGCAGCCCCCGTGGAGGGGAAGTCTCCTACGAGCAGTACTTC. The chain links TRBV4-2 to TRBJ2-7; possible D gene TRBD2, 6 bases. Trimming took off 4 bases at V and 0 bases at J, with 16 bases between the two ends. The CDR3 is 16 amino acids. Looked up from germline, CDR1 is LGHNA and CDR2 is YNFKEQ.

J is TRBJ1-1 and V is TRBV6-5; 8 bases map to TRBD1. V shed 8 bases, J shed 3 bases, and the junction held 11 bases outside the gene matches. Germline V gene lookup returns CDR1 MNHEY and CDR2 SVGAGI. This CDR3 comprises 15 residues. This CDR3 reads CASGWTGPKDTEAFF. As DNA, the CDR3 is TGTGCCAGCGGATGGACAGGGCCCAAGGACACTGAAGCTTTCTTT.

This chain uses TRBV7-9 with TRBJ1-6; 9 bases match TRBD1. The CDR3 extends over 13 amino acids. Per germline, CDR1 SEHNR and CDR2 FQNEAQ (reference sequence). J lost 9 bases, V lost 5 bases, and 2 bases had no gene match. The CDR3 region is CASSLDRGSPLHF. The CDR3 bases are TGTGCCAGCAGCCTGGACAGGGGTTCACCCCTCCACTTT.

The chain combines TRBV7-3 with TRBJ2-7; possibly TRBD1 for D (6 bases). Between the trimmed V and J ends, which lost 6 bases and 3 bases, there was a span of 18 bases. CDR3 length equals 15 residues. Germline V gene sequence: CDR1 SGHTA, CDR2 FQGTGA. In nucleotides, the CDR3 is TGTGCCAGCAGGTCCGGACGAGGGGGTCTCTACGAGCAGTACTTC. This translates into CASRSGRGGLYEQYF.

This rearrangement joins TRBV27 to TRBJ2-5, with 10 positions matching TRBD1. The CDR3 is made up of 15 amino acids. Germline CDR1 reads MNHEY; CDR2 reads SMNVEV (reference sequence). Trimming removed 5 bases from V and 5 bases from J; junction bases left unmatched: 8. CDR3 sequence reads: CASSPSGQGIETQYF. The CDR3 coding sequence is TGTGCCAGCAGTCCCTCGGGACAGGGGATTGAGACCCAGTACTTC.

V is TRBV25-1 and J is TRBJ2-1; the D gene is possibly TRBD1 (5 bases). Trimming took off 7 bases at V and 4 bases at J, with 14 bases between the two ends. Germline V gene sequence: CDR1 MGHDK, CDR2 SYGVNS. CDR3 length: 14 amino acids. Written as DNA, the CDR3 is TGTGCCAGCAACCGGCAGGGTGGGTACAATGAGCAGTTCTTC. It translates to CASNRQGGYNEQFF. The whole variable domain, filled in from reference TRBV25-1 and TRBJ2-1, reads EADIYQTPRYLVIGTGKKITLECSQTMGHDKMYWYQQDPGMELHLIHYSYGVNSTEKGDLSSESTVSRIRTEHFPLTLESARPSHTSQYLCASNRQGGYNEQFFGPGTRLTVL.

This clone was counted a single time. V gene TRBV7-2 combines with J gene TRBJ1-5, with a tentative D call TRBD1 (6 bases). The germline V gene encodes CDR1 SGHTA and CDR2 FQGNSA. The V and J ends lost 5 bases and 10 bases respectively, with 18 bases between them. CDR3 length: 14 residues. The CDR3 reads CASSAGDILEPQHF. Here the CDR3 DNA reads TGTGCCAGCAGCGCTGGGGACATATTGGAACCCCAGCATTTT.

This clone was observed once. The V and J genes are TRBV3-1 (or the pseudogene TRBV3-2) and TRBJ1-1; tentative D call: TRBD1 (5 bases). Trimming removed 3 bases at V and 5 bases at J, with 13 bases between. There are 14 residues in the CDR3. Germline V gene data show CDR1 as LGHDT and CDR2 as YNNKEL (reference sequence). This chain's CDR3 is CASSHSTRGTEAFF. In DNA form, the CDR3 reads TGTGCCAGCAGCCATTCGACCCGGGGGACTGAAGCTTTCTTT.

The genes are TRBV11-2 and TRBJ1-5; 8 positions match TRBD1. Germline assignment: CDR1 SGHAT and CDR2 FQNNGV. The CDR3 has 15 residues. V lost 3 bases and J lost 7; bases outside the gene matches: 8. For the CDR3, the DNA is TGTGCCAGCAGCTTTGAGGACAGGGCCGGCCAGCCCCAGCATTTT. It yields the protein CASSFEDRAGQPQHF.

V and J are TRBV6-5 and TRBJ1-1; D may be TRBD1 (6 bases). The V gene lost 7 bases and the J gene lost 0 bases, with 9 bases spanning the gap. CDR1 and CDR2 from the germline V gene are MNHEY and SVGAGI. The CDR3 contains 13 residues. For the CDR3, the DNA is TGTGCCAGCACCGGACAGTTGAACACTGAAGCTTTCTTT. Its protein product is CASTGQLNTEAFF.

This clone came up once. V and J are TRBV3-1 (or the pseudogene TRBV3-2) and TRBJ2-4, with D hard to call. The CDR3 is 14 amino acids. V was trimmed by 1 base and J by 0 bases, leaving 4 bases between them. Per germline, CDR1 LGHDT and CDR2 YNNKEL (reference sequence). CDR3 coding DNA: TGTGCCAGCAGCCAAGCAATAGCCAAAAACATTCAGTACTTC. Translated: CASSQAIAKNIQYF.

This rearrangement joins TRBV2 to TRBJ1-2; D gene ambiguous. This CDR3 is 12 amino acids long. CDR1 and CDR2 (germline): SNHLY, FYNNEI. V was cut by 4 bases and J by 4 bases, with 7 bases left in between. In DNA form, the CDR3 reads TGTGCCAGCAGTGGCCTTAGCTATGGCTACACCTTC. It translates to CASSGLSYGYTF.

In its sample, this clone was seen once. The chain links TRBV6-5 to TRBJ1-2, with D possibly TRBD1 on 6 matching bases. Trimming removed 2 bases from V and 4 bases from J, with 11 bases in between. The CDR3 length is 14 residues. Germline V gene lookup returns CDR1 MNHEY and CDR2 SVGAGI. The CDR3 sequence is CASSYSTTGYGYTF. DNA of the CDR3: TGTGCCAGCAGTTACAGTACGACAGGCTATGGCTACACCTTC.

This chain links TRBV7-5 with TRBJ2-1; the D call of TRBD2 is as the table states it, not checked on the DNA. TRBV7-5 is flagged as a pseudogene. The CDR3 totals 16 residues. The DNA of the CDR3 is TGTGCCAGAAGCTTAGAAGGACTAGCGGATTCCTATGAGCAGTTCTTC. Translated, it gives CARSLEGLADSYEQFF.

The CDR3 DNA sequence: TGTGCCAGCAGCTTTCTTCGCGACAGCCCGAGCTCTGGAAACACCATATATTTT. Translated: CASSFLRDSPSSGNTIYF. The rearrangement joins TRBV7-6 to TRBJ1-3; D possibly corresponds to TRBD1 (5 bases). This CDR3 is built from 18 residues. The V gene lost 3 bases and the J gene lost 0 bases, with 18 bases spanning the gap. Germline CDR1 SGHVS, CDR2 FNYEAQ. The full variable domain, its missing parts supplied by reference TRBV7-6 and TRBJ1-3, is GAGVSQSPRYKVTKRGQDVALRCDPISGHVSLYWYRQALGQGPEFLTYFNYEAQQDKSGLPNDRFSAERPEGSISTLTIQRTEQRDSAMYRCASSFLRDSPSSGNTIYFGEGSWLTVV.